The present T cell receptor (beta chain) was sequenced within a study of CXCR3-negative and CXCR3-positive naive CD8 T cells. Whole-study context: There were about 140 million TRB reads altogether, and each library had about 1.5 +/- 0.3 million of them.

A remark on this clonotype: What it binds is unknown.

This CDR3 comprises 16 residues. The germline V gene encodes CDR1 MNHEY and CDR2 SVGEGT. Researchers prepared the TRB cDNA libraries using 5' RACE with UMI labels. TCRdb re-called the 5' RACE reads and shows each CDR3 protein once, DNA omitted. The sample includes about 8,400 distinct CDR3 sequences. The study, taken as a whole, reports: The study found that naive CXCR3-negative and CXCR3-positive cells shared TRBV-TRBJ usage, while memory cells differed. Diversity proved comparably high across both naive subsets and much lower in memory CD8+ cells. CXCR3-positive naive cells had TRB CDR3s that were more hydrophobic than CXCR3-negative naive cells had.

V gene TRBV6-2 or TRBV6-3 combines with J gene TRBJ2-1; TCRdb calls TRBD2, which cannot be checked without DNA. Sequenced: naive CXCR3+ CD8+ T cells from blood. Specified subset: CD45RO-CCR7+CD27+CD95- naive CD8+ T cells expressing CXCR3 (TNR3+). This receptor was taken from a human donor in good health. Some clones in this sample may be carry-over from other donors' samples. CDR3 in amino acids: CASSHGLAGGYNEQFF.